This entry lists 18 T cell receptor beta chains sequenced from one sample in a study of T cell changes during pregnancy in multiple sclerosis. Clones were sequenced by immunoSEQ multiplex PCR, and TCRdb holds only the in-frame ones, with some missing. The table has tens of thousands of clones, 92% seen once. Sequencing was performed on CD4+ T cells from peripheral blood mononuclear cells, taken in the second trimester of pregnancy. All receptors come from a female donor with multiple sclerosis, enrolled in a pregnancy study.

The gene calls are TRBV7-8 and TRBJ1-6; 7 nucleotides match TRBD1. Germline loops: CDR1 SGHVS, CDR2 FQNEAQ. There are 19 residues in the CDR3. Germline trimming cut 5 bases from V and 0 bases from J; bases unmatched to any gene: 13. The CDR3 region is CASSRSPGQTSSYNSPLHF. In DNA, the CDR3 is TGTGCCAGCAGCCGCAGCCCGGGACAGACTAGCTCCTATAATTCACCCCTCCACTTT.

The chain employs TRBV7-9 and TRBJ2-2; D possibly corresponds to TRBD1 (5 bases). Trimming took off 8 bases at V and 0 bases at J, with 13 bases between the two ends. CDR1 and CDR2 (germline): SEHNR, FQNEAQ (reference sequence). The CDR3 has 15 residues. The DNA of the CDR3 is TGTGCCAGCCGGCCGGACACGACGAACACCGGGGAGCTGTTTTTT. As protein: CASRPDTTNTGELFF. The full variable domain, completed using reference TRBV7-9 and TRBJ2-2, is DTGVSQNPRHKITKRGQNVTFRCDPISEHNRLYWYRQTLGQGPEFLTYFQNEAQLEKSRLLSDRFSAERPKGSFSTLEIQRTEQGDSAMYLCASRPDTTNTGELFFGEGSRLTVL.

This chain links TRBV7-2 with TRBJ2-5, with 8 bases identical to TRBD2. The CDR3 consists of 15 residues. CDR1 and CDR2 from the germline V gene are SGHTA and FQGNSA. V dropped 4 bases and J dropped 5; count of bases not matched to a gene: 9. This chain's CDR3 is CASSYDGRAGETQYF. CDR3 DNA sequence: TGTGCCAGCAGCTACGACGGGAGGGCCGGGGAGACCCAGTACTTC.

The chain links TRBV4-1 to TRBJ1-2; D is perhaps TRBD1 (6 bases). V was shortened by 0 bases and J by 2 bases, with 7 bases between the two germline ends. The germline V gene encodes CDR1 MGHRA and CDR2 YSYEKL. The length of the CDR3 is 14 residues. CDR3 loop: CASSQERGNYGYTF. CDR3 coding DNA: TGCGCCAGCAGCCAAGAGAGGGGGAACTATGGCTACACCTTC.

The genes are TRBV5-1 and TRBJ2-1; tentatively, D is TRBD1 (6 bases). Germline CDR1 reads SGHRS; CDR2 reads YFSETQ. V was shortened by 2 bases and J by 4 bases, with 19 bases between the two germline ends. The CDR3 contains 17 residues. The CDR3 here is CASSFVGTRGVYNEQFF. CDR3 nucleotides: TGCGCCAGCAGCTTCGTCGGGACCAGGGGAGTTTACAATGAGCAGTTCTTC.

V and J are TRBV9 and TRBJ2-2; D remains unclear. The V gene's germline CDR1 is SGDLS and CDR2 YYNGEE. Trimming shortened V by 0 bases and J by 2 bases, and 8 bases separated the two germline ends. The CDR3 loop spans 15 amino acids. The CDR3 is CASSVGATNTGELFF. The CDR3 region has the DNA TGTGCCAGCAGCGTAGGTGCTACTAACACCGGGGAGCTGTTTTTT.

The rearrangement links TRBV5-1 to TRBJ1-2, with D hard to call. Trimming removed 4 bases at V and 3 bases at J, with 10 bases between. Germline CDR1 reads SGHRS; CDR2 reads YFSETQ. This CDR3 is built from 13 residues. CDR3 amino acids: CASSPEGDYGYTF. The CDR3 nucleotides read TGCGCCAGCAGCCCCGAGGGTGACTATGGCTACACCTTC.

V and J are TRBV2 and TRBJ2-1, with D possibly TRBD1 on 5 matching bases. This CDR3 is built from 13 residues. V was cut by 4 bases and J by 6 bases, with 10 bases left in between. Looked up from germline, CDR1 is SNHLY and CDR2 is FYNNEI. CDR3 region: CASSGLRGNEQFF. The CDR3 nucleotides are TGTGCCAGCAGTGGGCTAAGGGGCAATGAGCAGTTCTTC. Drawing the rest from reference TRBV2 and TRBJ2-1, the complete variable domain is EPEVTQTPSHQVTQMGQEVILRCVPISNHLYFYWYRQILGQKVEFLVSFYNNEISEKSEIFDDQFSVERPDGSNFTLKIRSTKLEDSAMYFCASSGLRGNEQFFGPGTRLTVL.

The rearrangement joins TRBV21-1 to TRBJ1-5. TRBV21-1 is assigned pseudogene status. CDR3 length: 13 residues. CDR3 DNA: TGTGCCAGCAGCACGGGGAAAAATCAGCCCCAGCATTTT. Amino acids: CASSTGKNQPQHF.

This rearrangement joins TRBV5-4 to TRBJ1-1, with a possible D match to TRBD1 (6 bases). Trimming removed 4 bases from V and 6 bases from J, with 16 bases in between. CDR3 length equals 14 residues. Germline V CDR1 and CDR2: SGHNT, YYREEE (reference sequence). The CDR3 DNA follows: TGTGCCAGCAGCCCACGGACAGTTAGTCCTGAAGCTTTCTTT. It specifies CASSPRTVSPEAFF. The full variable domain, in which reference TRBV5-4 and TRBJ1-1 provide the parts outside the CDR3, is ETGVTQSPTHLIKTRGQQVTLRCSSQSGHNTVSWYQQALGQGPQFIFQYYREEENGRGNFPPRFSGLQFPNYSSELNVNALELDDSALYLCASSPRTVSPEAFFGQGTRLTVV.

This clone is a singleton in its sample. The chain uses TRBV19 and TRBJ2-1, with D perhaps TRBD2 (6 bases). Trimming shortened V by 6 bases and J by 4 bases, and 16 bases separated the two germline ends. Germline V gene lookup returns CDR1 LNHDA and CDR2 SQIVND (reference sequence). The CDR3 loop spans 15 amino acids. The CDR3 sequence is CASRPRDSRYNEQFF. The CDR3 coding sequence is TGTGCCAGTAGACCCCGGGACTCCCGATACAATGAGCAGTTCTTC. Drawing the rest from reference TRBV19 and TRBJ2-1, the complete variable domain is DGGITQSPKYLFRKEGQNVTLSCEQNLNHDAMYWYRQDPGQGLRLIYYSQIVNDFQKGDIAEGYSVSREKKESFPLTVTSAQKNPTAFYLCASRPRDSRYNEQFFGPGTRLTVL.

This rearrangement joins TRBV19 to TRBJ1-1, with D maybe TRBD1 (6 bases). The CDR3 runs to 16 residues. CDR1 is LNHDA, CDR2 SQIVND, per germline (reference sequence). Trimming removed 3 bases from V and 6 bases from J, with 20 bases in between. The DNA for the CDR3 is TGTGCCAGTAGTATGGGGGCCAGGATTGGAGTCGCTGAAGCTTTCTTT. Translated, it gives CASSMGARIGVAEAFF.

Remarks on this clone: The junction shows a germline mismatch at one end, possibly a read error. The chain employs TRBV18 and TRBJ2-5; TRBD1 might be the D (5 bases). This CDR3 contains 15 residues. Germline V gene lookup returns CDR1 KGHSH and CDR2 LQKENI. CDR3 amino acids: CASAPTARDGETQYF. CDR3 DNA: TGTGCCAGCGCACCAACGGCCAGGGATGGGGAGACCCAGTACTTC.

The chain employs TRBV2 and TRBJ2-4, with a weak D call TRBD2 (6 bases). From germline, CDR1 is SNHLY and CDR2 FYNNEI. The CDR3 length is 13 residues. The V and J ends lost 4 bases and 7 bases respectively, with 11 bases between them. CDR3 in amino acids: CASSVSEGNIQYF. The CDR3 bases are TGTGCCAGCAGTGTGTCGGAGGGGAACATTCAGTACTTC.

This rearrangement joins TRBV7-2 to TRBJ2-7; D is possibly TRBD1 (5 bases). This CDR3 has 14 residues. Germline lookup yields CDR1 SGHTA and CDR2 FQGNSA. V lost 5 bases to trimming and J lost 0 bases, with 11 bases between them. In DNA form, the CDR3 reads TGTGCCAGCAGCCCTCGACAGCGCTCCTACGAGCAGTACTTC. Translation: CASSPRQRSYEQYF.

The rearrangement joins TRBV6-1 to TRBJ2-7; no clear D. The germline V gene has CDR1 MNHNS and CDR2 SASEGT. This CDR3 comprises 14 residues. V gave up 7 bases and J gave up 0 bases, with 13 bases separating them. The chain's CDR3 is CASTPQESSYEQYF. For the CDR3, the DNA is TGTGCCAGCACTCCCCAGGAAAGCTCCTACGAGCAGTACTTC.

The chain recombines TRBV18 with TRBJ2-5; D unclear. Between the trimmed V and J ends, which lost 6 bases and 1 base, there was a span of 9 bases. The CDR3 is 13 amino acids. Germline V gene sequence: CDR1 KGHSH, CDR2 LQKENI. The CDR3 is CASSPDIQETQYF. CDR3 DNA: TGTGCCAGCTCCCCTGACATCCAAGAGACCCAGTACTTC.

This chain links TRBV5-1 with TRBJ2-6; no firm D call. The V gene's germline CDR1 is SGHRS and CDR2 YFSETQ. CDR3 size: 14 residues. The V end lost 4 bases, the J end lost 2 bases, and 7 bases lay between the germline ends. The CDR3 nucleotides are TGCGCCAGCAGCGCTGCAGCTGGGGCCAACGTCCTGACTTTC. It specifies CASSAAAGANVLTF. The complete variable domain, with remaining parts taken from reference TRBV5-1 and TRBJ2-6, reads KAGVTQTPRYLIKTRGQQVTLSCSPISGHRSVSWYQQTPGQGLQFLFEYFSETQRNKGNFPGRFSGRQFSNSRSEMNVSTLELGDSALYLCASSAAAGANVLTFGAGSRLTVL.